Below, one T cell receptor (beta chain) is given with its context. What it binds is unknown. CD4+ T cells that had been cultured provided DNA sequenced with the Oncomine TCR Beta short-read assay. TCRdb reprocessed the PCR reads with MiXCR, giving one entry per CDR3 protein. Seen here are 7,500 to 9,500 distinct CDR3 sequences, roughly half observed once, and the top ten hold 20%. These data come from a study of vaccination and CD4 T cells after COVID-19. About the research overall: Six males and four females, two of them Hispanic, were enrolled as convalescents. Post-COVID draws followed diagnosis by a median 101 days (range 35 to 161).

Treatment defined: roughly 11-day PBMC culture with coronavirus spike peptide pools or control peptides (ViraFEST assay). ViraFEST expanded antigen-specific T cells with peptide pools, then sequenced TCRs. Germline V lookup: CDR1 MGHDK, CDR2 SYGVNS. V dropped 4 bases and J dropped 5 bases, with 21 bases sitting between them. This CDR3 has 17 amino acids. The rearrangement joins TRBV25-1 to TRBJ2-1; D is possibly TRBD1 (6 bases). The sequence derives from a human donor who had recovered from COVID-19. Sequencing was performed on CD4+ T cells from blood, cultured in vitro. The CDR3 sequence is CASSVGLGASTNNEQFF. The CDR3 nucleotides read TGTGCCAGCAGTGTCGGCTTGGGGGCCTCAACTAACAATGAGCAGTTCTTC.